Listed here are 15 T cell receptor beta chains from one sample, sequenced in a study of blood T cells in healthy people across ages. A sample-barcoded 5' primer and a J-beta primer mix were used in a second PCR of about 7 to 12 cycles. TCRdb reprocessed the 5' RACE reads via MiXCR and lists one record per CDR3 protein. The sample yields around 600,000 distinct CDR3 sequences, roughly 43% seen once. The specimen sequenced was blood. All receptors come from an elderly man in good health.

This CDR3 is CASSDSVGQGGNYGYTF. In DNA form, the CDR3 reads TGTGCCAGCAGTGATTCTGTCGGACAGGGCGGTAACTATGGCTACACCTTC. The chain employs TRBV25-1 and TRBJ1-2, with 8 bases identical to TRBD1. With V trimmed by 3 bases and J by 1 base, 10 bases remained unmatched. CDR3 length: 17 residues. Germline V CDR1 and CDR2: MGHDK, SYGVNS.

Comments on this clonotype: One junction end disagrees with the germline gene, perhaps due to a read error. The V gene is TRBV6-2 or TRBV6-3, the J gene TRBJ2-1; either TRBD1 or TRBD2 may supply D (5 bases each). This CDR3 has 14 amino acids. CDR1 and CDR2 from the germline V gene are MNHEY and SVGEGT. Here the CDR3 reads CASRPGPAYNGQFF. CDR3 sequence (DNA): TGTGCCAGCAGACCGGGACCCGCCTACAATGGGCAGTTCTTC.

The rearrangement joins TRBV4-1 to TRBJ1-4; D is possibly TRBD1 (5 bases). V gave up 3 bases and J gave up 8 bases, with 13 bases separating them. The CDR3 is 14 amino acids. Germline V gene data show CDR1 as MGHRA and CDR2 as YSYEKL. The CDR3: CASSQQGRCEKLFF. CDR3 DNA: TGCGCCAGCAGCCAGCAGGGACGGTGCGAAAAACTGTTTTTT.

The J gene is TRBJ2-3, the V gene TRBV7-2, with unresolved D. The ends were cut back, 4 bases at V and 6 bases at J, with 14 bases in the middle. The CDR3 covers 14 residues. Germline values: CDR1 SGHTA, CDR2 FQGNSA. CDR3 amino acids: CASSYAIRADTQYF. CDR3 sequence (DNA): TGTGCCAGCAGCTACGCAATAAGGGCGGATACGCAGTATTTT. Complete variable domain (other parts from reference TRBV7-2 and TRBJ2-3): GAGVSQSPSNKVTEKGKDVELRCDPISGHTALYWYRQSLGQGLEFLIYFQGNSAPDKSGLPSDRFSAERTGGSVSTLTIQRTQQEDSAVYLCASSYAIRADTQYFGPGTRLTVL.

This rearrangement joins TRBV5-1 to TRBJ2-1; D is unclear. Germline-derived CDR1 and CDR2 are SGHRS and YFSETQ. Trimming removed 2 bases at V and 7 bases at J, with 4 bases between. CDR3 length: 11 residues. CDR3 coding DNA: TGCGCCAGCAGCTTAAAGAATGAGCAGTTCTTC. Its protein product is CASSLKNEQFF.

This clonotype has only a few counts. V is TRBV5-5 and J is TRBJ1-4; D unclear. This CDR3 has 15 amino acids. Germline V gene lookup returns CDR1 SGHKS and CDR2 YYEKEE (reference sequence). Trimming took 4 bases from V and 8 from J, leaving 18 bases between them. CDR3 coding DNA: TGTGCCAGCAGCCTTGGGAGACCCACGCGGGAAAAACTGTTTTTT. Translated: CASSLGRPTREKLFF.

This chain connects TRBV27 to TRBJ2-2; 7 positions match TRBD2. J gave up 4 bases and V 5 bases, and 13 bases lay outside the gene matches. The length of the CDR3 is 17 residues. The germline V gene encodes CDR1 MNHEY and CDR2 SMNVEV (reference sequence). Here the CDR3 reads CASSPGGLAVSTGELFF. CDR3 nucleotide sequence: TGTGCCAGCAGTCCCGGTGGGCTAGCGGTTTCCACCGGGGAGCTGTTTTTT.

V usage is TRBV7-9 and J usage is TRBJ1-2; 8 bases are shared with TRBD1. The junction had 7 bases not matched to a gene; V was cut back by 3 bases and J by 7 bases. Per the germline V gene, CDR1 is SEHNR and CDR2 is FQNEAQ (reference sequence). There are 14 residues in the CDR3. CDR3 in DNA: TGTGCCAGCAGCTTTGCTGGCAGGGGGCCTGGCTACACCTTC. Protein sequence: CASSFAGRGPGYTF.

The CDR3 sequence is CSAPIAGGETQYF. DNA for the CDR3: TGCAGTGCTCCGATAGCGGGAGGGGAGACCCAGTACTTC. The chain combines TRBV20-1 with TRBJ2-4, with TRBD2 matching over 11 bases. The DNA matches TRBJ2-5 better at its end, which makes the J call doubtful. Germline CDR1 reads DFQATT; CDR2 reads SNEGSKA (reference sequence). The CDR3 has 13 residues.

Details on this clonotype: Compared with germline, one end of the junction differs, possibly owing to a read error. The J gene is TRBJ2-7, the V gene TRBV29-1; 11 bases align to TRBD2. Per the germline V gene, CDR1 is SQVTM and CDR2 is ANQGSEA. This CDR3 is 13 amino acids long. The CDR3 protein is CSVGTSGSYERYF. CDR3 nucleotide sequence: TGCAGCGTAGGGACTAGCGGCTCCTACGAGCGGTACTTC.

This clonotype was detected only a few times. The chain carries TRBV7-9 and TRBJ2-5; maybe TRBD2 (5 bases). The DNA matches TRBJ2-7 better at its end, which makes the J call doubtful. CDR3 size: 15 residues. Germline CDR1 and CDR2: SEHNR and FQNEAQ (reference sequence). As DNA, the CDR3 is TGTGCCAGCAGTTTCCCCTCCGGGAACACCTACGAGCAGTACTTC. Amino acids: CASSFPSGNTYEQYF.

This clonotype appeared many times. V usage is TRBV7-2 and J usage is TRBJ2-1, with TRBD2 as a possible D gene (6 bases). CDR1 and CDR2 (germline): SGHTA, FQGNSA. The CDR3 spans 14 residues. V was trimmed by 3 bases and J by 4 bases, leaving 10 bases between them. DNA of the CDR3: TGTGCCAGCAGCTTGATTAGCGGATACAATGAGCAGTTCTTC. The encoded protein is CASSLISGYNEQFF.

This clonotype was counted between two and nine times. The J gene is TRBJ2-4, the V gene TRBV9; 8 nucleotides match TRBD1. With V trimmed by 0 bases and J by 2 bases, 7 bases remained unmatched. Looked up from germline, CDR1 is SGDLS and CDR2 is YYNGEE. The CDR3 covers 17 residues. The CDR3 DNA reads TGTGCCAGCAGCGTAGGGGCAGGGGGCGCTTCCAAAAACATTCAGTACTTC. Protein: CASSVGAGGASKNIQYF.

This clonotype was detected many times. This sequence joins TRBV6-5 and TRBJ2-7; tentative D call: TRBD2 (5 bases). The germline V gene has CDR1 MNHEY and CDR2 SVGAGI. Trimming removed 2 bases from V and 1 base from J, with 12 bases in between. The CDR3 consists of 15 residues. The CDR3 here is CASSYEGRRSYEQYF. For the CDR3, the DNA is TGTGCCAGCAGTTACGAGGGTCGGAGGTCCTACGAGCAGTACTTC.

This clonotype turned up a few times. The genes are TRBV3-1 and TRBJ2-5; D gene uncertain. V lost 4 bases and J lost 2, with 8 bases in between. The germline gives CDR1 LGHDT, CDR2 YNNKEL (reference sequence). The CDR3 is 13 residues long. CDR3 protein: CASSPQPQETQYF. The CDR3 DNA reads TGTGCCAGCAGCCCCCAACCGCAAGAGACCCAGTACTTC.